This is a list of T cell receptor beta chains from one sample in a study of cytomegalovirus exposure and HLA in healthy donors. Profiled with immunoSEQ multiplex PCR; TCRdb holds only in-frame clones, not every one. The sample comprises about 110,000 clones, around two thirds of which are singletons, and 3% to 4.5% rests with the top ten. Specimen: PBMCs. These receptors were collected from a man aged 25-45 years in good health and CMV-seropositive. Each CDR3 is given with its conserved first and last residue. D genes are given only for firm matches. Expanded clones get a size class; other rows say once, few or many, or leave the size out.

CDR3 | DNA | J | size | V | D | length
CASSYSMSGDTEAFF | TGTGCCAGCAGTTACTCGATGTCCGGGGACACTGAAGCTTTCTTT | TRBJ1-1 | . | TRBV6-5 | . | 15
CASSLLEKLFF | TGTGCCAGCAGCTTGTTAGAAAAACTGTTTTTT | TRBJ1-4 | . | TRBV5-8 | . | 11
CAWSVMGGETQYF | TGTGCCTGGAGTGTAATGGGGGGGGAGACCCAGTACTTC | TRBJ2-5 | . | TRBV30 | TRBD2 | 13
CASSLVVQQETQYF | TGTGCCAGCAGCTTAGTAGTTCAACAAGAGACCCAGTACTTC | TRBJ2-5 | few | TRBV7-9 | . | 14
CASSLQGDPEQYF | TGTGCCAGCAGCTTGCAAGGGGATCCCGAGCAGTACTTC | TRBJ2-7 | . | TRBV5-4 | . | 13
CASSLGGHGGGGYTF | TGCGCCAGCAGCTTGGGGGGCCACGGGGGTGGAGGCTACACCTTC | TRBJ1-2 | . | TRBV5-1 | . | 15
CAWSSGQGFNEQFF | TGTGCCTGGAGCTCGGGACAGGGATTCAATGAGCAGTTCTTC | TRBJ2-1 | . | TRBV30 | TRBD1 | 14
CASGTGDGYTF | TGTGCCAGCGGAACAGGGGACGGCTACACCTTC | TRBJ1-2 | . | TRBV6-4 | TRBD1 | 11
CATSREVGQAGQYF | TGTGCCACCAGCAGAGAGGTGGGACAGGCGGGGCAGTACTTC | TRBJ2-7 | . | TRBV15 | TRBD1 | 14
CASIPGLAGGPYEQYF | TGCGCCAGCATCCCGGGACTAGCGGGGGGTCCCTACGAGCAGTACTTC | TRBJ2-7 | few | TRBV10-1 | TRBD2 | 16
CASSSVYEQYF | TGTGCCAGCAGCTCCGTTTACGAGCAGTACTTC | TRBJ2-7 | once | TRBV6-5 | . | 11
CSVEDPQGARNGYTF | TGCAGCGTTGAAGATCCCCAGGGGGCGCGAAATGGCTACACCTTC | TRBJ1-2 | . | TRBV29-1 | TRBD1 | 15
CASSIAQGVHQPQHF | TGTGCCAGTAGCATCGCCCAGGGGGTCCATCAGCCCCAGCATTTT | TRBJ1-5 | once | TRBV19 | TRBD1 | 15